These 24 T cell receptor beta chains originate from one sample sequenced in a study of OX40 agonist ivuxolimab in advanced cancers. Assay used: immunoSEQ multiplex PCR; TCRdb lists only in-frame clones, some missing. The sample holds some 72,000 clones; just under 95% are singletons and the top ten take 11%. Source: CD4+ or CD8+ T cells sorted from blood, taken in a trial of the OX40 agonist ivuxolimab. The receptors originated from an adult with an advanced solid tumor such as melanoma, head and neck, liver or kidney cancer.

This chain links TRBV4-1 with TRBJ1-1; no definite D call. V dropped 0 bases and J dropped 2 bases, with 4 bases sitting between them. The CDR3 is 13 amino acids. Germline V lookup: CDR1 MGHRA, CDR2 YSYEKL. The CDR3 DNA sequence: TGCGCCAGCAGCCAAGAACTAAACACTGAAGCTTTCTTT. Encoded protein: CASSQELNTEAFF.

This sequence joins TRBV9 and TRBJ2-3; 14 bases are shared with TRBD2. This CDR3 contains 18 residues. V lost 2 bases and J lost 0; bases outside the gene matches: 5. CDR1 is SGDLS and CDR2 is YYNGEE in the germline V gene. DNA of the CDR3: TGTGCCAGCAGCGTCCGGGGACTAGCGGGGGAGAGCACAGATACGCAGTATTTT. Translated, it gives CASSVRGLAGESTDTQYF.

J is TRBJ2-1 and V is TRBV5-1; 13 bases are a match to TRBD2. The CDR3 runs to 15 residues. Germline assignment: CDR1 SGHRS and CDR2 YFSETQ. The J segment lost 8 bases and the V segment lost 4 bases, leaving 6 bases of the junction unmatched. The CDR3: CASSLTSGGSDEQFF. The CDR3 region has the DNA TGCGCCAGCAGCCTGACTAGCGGGGGGTCAGATGAGCAGTTCTTC.

The rearrangement links TRBV7-6 to TRBJ2-3, with 11 bases aligning to TRBD1. Unmatched junction bases numbered 4, after V lost 5 bases and J lost 3 bases. The CDR3 length is 15 residues. Germline CDR1 SGHVS, CDR2 FNYEAQ. The DNA of the CDR3 is TGTGCCAGCAGCCCCGGGACAGGGGGGACAGATACGCAGTATTTT. Protein sequence: CASSPGTGGTDTQYF.

V and J are TRBV30 and TRBJ2-1; a weak D match, TRBD1 (6 bases). Germline assignment: CDR1 GTSNPN and CDR2 SVGIG (reference sequence). V was pared by 0 bases and J by 0 bases, with 12 bases between. CDR3 size: 16 residues. CDR3 sequence reads: CAWSVLGADSYNEQFF. The CDR3 nucleotides are TGTGCCTGGAGTGTATTGGGGGCGGACTCCTACAATGAGCAGTTCTTC.

The chain employs TRBV5-4 and TRBJ2-7; a possible D gene is TRBD2 (5 bases). The CDR3 spans 12 residues. CDR1 is SGHNT, CDR2 YYREEE, per germline (reference sequence). V lost 8 bases to trimming and J lost 5 bases, with 14 bases between them. The CDR3 DNA is TGTGCCAGACCCCGGGGTAGGGACGAGCAGTACTTC. Translated: CARPRGRDEQYF.

This sequence joins TRBV9 and TRBJ2-1; no clear D gene. CDR1 and CDR2 (germline): SGDLS, YYNGEE. Trimming cost V 0 bases and J 9 bases, with 7 bases left between them. The CDR3 is made up of 12 amino acids. CDR3 DNA sequence: TGTGCCAGCAGCGTAGTTCCGGGTGAGCAGTTCTTC. Its translation is CASSVVPGEQFF.

In nucleotides, the CDR3 is TGTGCCAGCAGCTTAGAGGGTTCAGGAACTGAAGCTTTCTTT. Amino acids: CASSLEGSGTEAFF. The genes are TRBV7-6 and TRBJ1-1, with D uncertain. CDR1 is SGHVS, CDR2 FNYEAQ, per germline. Trimming left V 1 base short and J 5 bases short, with 11 bases between. There are 14 residues in the CDR3.

This clone is a singleton in its sample. The chain has TRBV9 and TRBJ2-5; a weak D match, TRBD1 (6 bases). Germline loops: CDR1 SGDLS, CDR2 YYNGEE. The CDR3 totals 15 residues. V was shortened by 0 bases and J by 1 base, with 10 bases between the two germline ends. The CDR3 region has the DNA TGTGCCAGCAGCGTAGGACAGGCTACCCAAGAGACCCAGTACTTC. Protein: CASSVGQATQETQYF.

The rearrangement joins TRBV7-9 to TRBJ2-5, with 11 bases lining up with TRBD2. Germline V CDR1 and CDR2: SEHNR, FQNEAQ (reference sequence). The CDR3 consists of 16 residues. J lost 5 bases, V lost 2 bases, and 7 bases had no gene match. CDR3 sequence: CASSLSTSGGGETQYF. The CDR3 DNA sequence: TGTGCCAGCAGCTTAAGTACTAGCGGGGGAGGGGAGACCCAGTACTTC.

The chain couples TRBV29-1 to TRBJ2-5; D might be TRBD1 (7 bases). Germline V gene sequence: CDR1 SQVTM, CDR2 ANQGSEA. The ends were cut back, 6 bases at V and 5 bases at J, with 16 bases in the middle. The CDR3 totals 13 residues. CDR3 region: CSVPQGGGETQYF. CDR3 sequence (DNA): TGCAGCGTCCCCCAGGGGGGAGGCGAGACCCAGTACTTC.

The chain recombines TRBV10-1 with TRBJ2-5; D perhaps matches TRBD2 (5 bases). The CDR3 loop spans 13 amino acids. V lost 7 bases to trimming and J lost 5 bases, with 14 bases between them. Germline V lookup: CDR1 WNHNN, CDR2 SYGVQD (reference sequence). The chain's CDR3 is CASMSGNGETQYF. CDR3 in DNA: TGCGCCAGCATGTCGGGGAATGGTGAGACCCAGTACTTC.

This clone was picked up one time. The V and J genes are TRBV6-1 and TRBJ2-7, with D maybe TRBD2 (5 bases). The V gene's germline CDR1 is MNHNS and CDR2 SASEGT. V was clipped by 0 bases and J by 4 bases, with 13 bases between them. The CDR3 totals 15 residues. This CDR3 is CASSEATNWRYEQYF. As DNA, the CDR3 is TGTGCCAGCAGTGAAGCGACCAACTGGAGGTACGAGCAGTACTTC.

The chain links TRBV11-2 to TRBJ1-6; 9 bases match TRBD1. V lost 0 bases, J lost 7 bases, and 7 bases stayed unmatched. The CDR3 runs to 17 residues. Germline CDR1 SGHAT, CDR2 FQNNGV. The CDR3, as DNA: TGTGCCAGCAGCTTAGATCCCCGGACAGGGGAAAATTCACCCCTCCACTTT. Protein sequence: CASSLDPRTGENSPLHF.

V and J are TRBV27 and TRBJ2-5, with 11 bases identical to TRBD2. Germline loops: CDR1 MNHEY, CDR2 SMNVEV (reference sequence). The CDR3 extends over 14 amino acids. J lost 4 bases, V lost 7 bases, and 5 bases had no gene match. The CDR3 reads CASKRLAGGETQYF. The DNA of the CDR3 is TGTGCCAGCAAGCGCCTAGCGGGGGGAGAGACCCAGTACTTC.

The J gene is TRBJ1-2, the V gene TRBV5-4; D is uncertain. Deletions cut 0 bases from V and 6 bases from J, with 3 bases between. The V gene's germline CDR1 is SGHNT and CDR2 YYREEE (reference sequence). The CDR3 covers 11 residues. The CDR3 loop reads CASSLGHGYTF. The DNA for the CDR3 is TGTGCCAGCAGCTTGGGGCATGGCTACACCTTC. The full variable domain, in which reference TRBV5-4 and TRBJ1-2 provide the parts outside the CDR3, is ETGVTQSPTHLIKTRGQQVTLRCSSQSGHNTVSWYQQALGQGPQFIFQYYREEENGRGNFPPRFSGLQFPNYSSELNVNALELDDSALYLCASSLGHGYTFGSGTRLTVV.

This chain links TRBV7-9 with TRBJ2-3; 13 bases are a match to TRBD2. Germline assignment: CDR1 SEHNR and CDR2 FQNEAQ (reference sequence). The length of the CDR3 is 18 residues. Losses at the gene ends were 4 bases for V and 5 bases for J; bases not matched to a gene: 12. In nucleotides, the CDR3 is TGTGCCAGCAGCTCGACACGGACTAGCGGGGGTGTACTAGATACGCAGTATTTT. Its protein product is CASSSTRTSGGVLDTQYF.

This clone was observed once. The J gene is TRBJ2-1, the V gene TRBV9; 10 bases map to TRBD2. Per the germline V gene, CDR1 is SGDLS and CDR2 is YYNGEE. This CDR3 spans 14 amino acids. V was pared by 3 bases and J by 7 bases, with 4 bases of the junction left unmatched. The CDR3 region is CASSALAGLNEQFF. The CDR3, as DNA: TGTGCCAGCAGCGCACTAGCGGGGCTTAATGAGCAGTTCTTC. The full variable domain, in which reference TRBV9 and TRBJ2-1 provide the parts outside the CDR3, is DSGVTQTPKHLITATGQRVTLRCSPRSGDLSVYWYQQSLDQGLQFLIQYYNGEERAKGNILERFSAQQFPDLHSELNLSSLELGDSALYFCASSALAGLNEQFFGPGTRLTVL.

V is TRBV13 and J is TRBJ1-3, with a possible D match to TRBD1 (5 bases). This CDR3 has 14 amino acids. Germline V gene sequence: CDR1 PRHDT, CDR2 FYEKMQ (reference sequence). With 0 bases removed from V and 2 bases from J, the gap between germline ends came to 5 bases. The CDR3 spells CASSLGTAGNTIYF. DNA of the CDR3: TGTGCCAGCAGCTTAGGGACAGCTGGAAACACCATATATTTT.

The chain is built from TRBV11-2 and TRBJ2-7; the D call may be TRBD1 or TRBD2 (6 bases each). The CDR3 extends over 13 amino acids. Germline CDR1 and CDR2: SGHAT and FQNNGV. V gave up 2 bases and J gave up 4 bases, with 9 bases separating them. Here the CDR3 DNA reads TGTGCCAGCAGCTTATCGGGGGCTTACGAGCAGTACTTC. Protein: CASSLSGAYEQYF.

V and J are TRBV5-1 and TRBJ1-1; D is unclear. Germline V lookup: CDR1 SGHRS, CDR2 YFSETQ. The CDR3 consists of 15 residues. Trimming took 0 bases from V and 0 from J, leaving 9 bases between them. The CDR3 nucleotides read TGCGCCAGCAGCTTGGGTCCTTTGTTGAACACTGAAGCTTTCTTT. Translation: CASSLGPLLNTEAFF.

The V call is TRBV27, the J call TRBJ1-2, with 11 positions matching TRBD1. Germline CDR1 reads MNHEY; CDR2 reads SMNVEV (reference sequence). This CDR3 has 13 residues. V lost 6 bases to trimming and J lost 8 bases; unmatched junction nucleotides: 5. Written as DNA, the CDR3 is TGTGCCAGCAGCCTGGACAGGGGGCAGGGCTACACCTTC. This encodes CASSLDRGQGYTF.

This rearrangement joins TRBV15 to TRBJ1-2; D might be TRBD1 (5 bases). CDR1 is LNHNV and CDR2 is YYDKDF in the germline V gene (reference sequence). CDR3 size: 14 residues. V lost 1 base and J lost 4, with 10 bases in between. The CDR3 region is CATSRVSGAYGYTF. CDR3 DNA sequence: TGTGCCACCAGCAGAGTTTCCGGGGCCTATGGCTACACCTTC.

The genes are TRBV19 and TRBJ2-1, with 7 bases identical to TRBD1. V gave up 0 bases and J gave up 6 bases; unmatched junction bases: 8. From germline, CDR1 is LNHDA and CDR2 SQIVND (reference sequence). The CDR3 has 16 amino acids. This chain's CDR3 is CASSIEFRRGFNEQFF. For the CDR3, the DNA is TGTGCCAGTAGTATAGAATTCCGCAGGGGGTTCAATGAGCAGTTCTTC.